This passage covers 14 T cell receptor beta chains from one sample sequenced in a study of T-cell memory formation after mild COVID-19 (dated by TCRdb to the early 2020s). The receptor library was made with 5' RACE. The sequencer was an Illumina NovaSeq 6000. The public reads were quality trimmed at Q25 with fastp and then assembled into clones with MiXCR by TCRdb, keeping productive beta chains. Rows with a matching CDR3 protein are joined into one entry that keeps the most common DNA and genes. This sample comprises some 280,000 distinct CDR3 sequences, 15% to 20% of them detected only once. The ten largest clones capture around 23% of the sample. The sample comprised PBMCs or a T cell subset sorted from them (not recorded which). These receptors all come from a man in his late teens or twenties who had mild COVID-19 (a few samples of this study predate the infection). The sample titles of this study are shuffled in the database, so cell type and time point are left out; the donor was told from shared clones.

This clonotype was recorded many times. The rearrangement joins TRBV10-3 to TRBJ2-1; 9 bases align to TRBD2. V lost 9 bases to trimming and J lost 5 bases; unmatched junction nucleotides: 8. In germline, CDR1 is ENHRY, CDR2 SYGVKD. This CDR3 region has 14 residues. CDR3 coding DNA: TGTGCCATAAGAAGACTAGCGGAACACAATGAGCAGTTCTTC. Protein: CAIRRLAEHNEQFF.

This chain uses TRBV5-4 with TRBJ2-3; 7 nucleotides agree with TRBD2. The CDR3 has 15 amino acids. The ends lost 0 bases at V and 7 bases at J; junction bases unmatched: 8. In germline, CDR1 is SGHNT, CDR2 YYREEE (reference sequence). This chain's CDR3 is CASSLGLAVRNTQYF. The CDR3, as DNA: TGTGCCAGCAGCTTGGGACTAGCTGTGAGGAATACGCAGTATTTT. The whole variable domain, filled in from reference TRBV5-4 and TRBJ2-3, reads ETGVTQSPTHLIKTRGQQVTLRCSSQSGHNTVSWYQQALGQGPQFIFQYYREEENGRGNFPPRFSGLQFPNYSSELNVNALELDDSALYLCASSLGLAVRNTQYFGPGTRLTVL.

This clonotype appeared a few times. CDR3 sequence (DNA): TGTGCCAGCAGTCCCACCGGGACAGGTGAGCAGCCCCAGCATTTT. The encoded protein is CASSPTGTGEQPQHF. The chain links TRBV6-5 to TRBJ1-5, with 8 bases identical to TRBD1. The CDR3 runs to 15 residues. Losses at the gene ends were 5 bases for V and 7 bases for J; bases not matched to a gene: 10. Germline lookup yields CDR1 MNHEY and CDR2 SVGAGI.

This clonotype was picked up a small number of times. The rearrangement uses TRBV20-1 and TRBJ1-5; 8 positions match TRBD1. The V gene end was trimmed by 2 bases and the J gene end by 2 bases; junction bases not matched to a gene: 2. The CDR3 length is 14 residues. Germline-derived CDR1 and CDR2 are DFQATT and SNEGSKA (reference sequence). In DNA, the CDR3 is TGCAGTGCTAGACAGGGGGCGGGCAATCAGCCCCAGCATTTT. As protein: CSARQGAGNQPQHF.

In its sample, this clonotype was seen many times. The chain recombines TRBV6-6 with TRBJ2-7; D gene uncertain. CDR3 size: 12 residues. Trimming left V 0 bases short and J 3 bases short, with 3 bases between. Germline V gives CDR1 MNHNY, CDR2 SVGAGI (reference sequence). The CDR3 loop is CASSYSRYEQYF. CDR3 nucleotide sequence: TGTGCCAGCAGTTACTCGCGCTACGAGCAGTACTTC.

CDR3 protein: CASSQTQSSGANVLTF. Written as DNA, the CDR3 is TGTGCCAGCAGTCAAACTCAATCCTCTGGGGCCAACGTCCTGACTTTC. The J gene is TRBJ2-6, the V gene TRBV6-6; the D is unclear. There are 16 residues in the CDR3. Germline V gene data show CDR1 as MNHNY and CDR2 as SVGAGI (reference sequence). The V gene lost 5 bases and the J gene lost 0 bases, with 11 bases spanning the gap.

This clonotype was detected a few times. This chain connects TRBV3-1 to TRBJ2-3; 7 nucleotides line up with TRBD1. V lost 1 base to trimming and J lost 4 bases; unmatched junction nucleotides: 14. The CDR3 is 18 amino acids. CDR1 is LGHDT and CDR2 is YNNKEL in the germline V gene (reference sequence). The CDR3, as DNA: TGTGCCAGCAGCCAAGGACCTAGGGACAGCCTTGATTCAGATACGCAGTATTTT. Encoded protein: CASSQGPRDSLDSDTQYF.

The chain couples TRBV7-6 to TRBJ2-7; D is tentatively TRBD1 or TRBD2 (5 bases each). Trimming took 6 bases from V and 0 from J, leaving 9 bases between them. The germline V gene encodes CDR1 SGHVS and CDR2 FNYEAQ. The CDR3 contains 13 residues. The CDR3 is CASRDGTSYEQYF. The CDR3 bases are TGTGCCAGCAGGGACGGGACCTCCTACGAGCAGTACTTC.

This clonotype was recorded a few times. Here the CDR3 reads CASSSSKGNSPLHF. CDR3 nucleotides: TGTGCCAGCAGCTCTTCAAAGGGGAATTCACCCCTCCACTTT. The chain is built from TRBV7-9 and TRBJ1-6, with D possibly TRBD1 on 5 matching bases. V lost 4 bases and J 7 bases, leaving 11 bases between the germline ends. The CDR3 has 14 residues. Germline CDR1 SEHNR, CDR2 FQNEAQ (reference sequence).

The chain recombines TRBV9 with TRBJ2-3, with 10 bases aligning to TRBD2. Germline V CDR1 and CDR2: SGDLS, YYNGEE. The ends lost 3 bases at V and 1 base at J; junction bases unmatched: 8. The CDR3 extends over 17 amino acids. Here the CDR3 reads CASSATLLAGGTDTQYF. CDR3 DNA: TGTGCCAGCAGCGCGACCCTCCTAGCGGGGGGCACAGATACGCAGTATTTT.

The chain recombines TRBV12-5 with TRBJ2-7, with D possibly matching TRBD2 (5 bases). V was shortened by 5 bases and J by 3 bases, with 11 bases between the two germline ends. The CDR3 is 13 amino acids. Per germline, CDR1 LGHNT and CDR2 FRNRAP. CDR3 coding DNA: TGTGCTAGTGGTACACCGGGATACTACGAGCAGTACTTC. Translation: CASGTPGYYEQYF.

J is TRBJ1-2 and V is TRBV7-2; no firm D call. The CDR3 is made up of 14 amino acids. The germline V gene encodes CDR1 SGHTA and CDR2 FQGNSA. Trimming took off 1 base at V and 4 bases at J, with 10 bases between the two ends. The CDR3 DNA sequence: TGTGCCAGCAGCTTAGGTGTAGCGGTCTATGGCTACACCTTC. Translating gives CASSLGVAVYGYTF.

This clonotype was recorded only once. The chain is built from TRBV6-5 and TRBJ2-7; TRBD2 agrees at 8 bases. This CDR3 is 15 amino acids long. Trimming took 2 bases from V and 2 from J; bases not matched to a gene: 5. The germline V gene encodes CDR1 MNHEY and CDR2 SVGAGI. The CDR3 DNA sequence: TGTGCCAGCAGTTACCGCCTGGGACTAGCCTACGAGCAGTACTTC. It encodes CASSYRLGLAYEQYF.

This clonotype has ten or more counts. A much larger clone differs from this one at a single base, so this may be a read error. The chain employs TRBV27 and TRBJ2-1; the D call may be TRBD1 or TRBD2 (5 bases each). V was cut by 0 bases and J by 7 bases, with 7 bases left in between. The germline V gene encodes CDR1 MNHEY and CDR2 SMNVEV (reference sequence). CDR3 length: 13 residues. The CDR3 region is CASSLSGVNEQFF. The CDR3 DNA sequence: TGTGCCAGCAGTTTATCGGGGGTGAATGAGCAGTTCTTC.